These T cell receptor beta chains were read from a single sample in a study of human T cells and chemical hapten exposure. Each CDR3 protein gets one entry after TCRdb re-called the RACE reads with MiXCR. Of tens of thousands of distinct CDR3 sequences detected, about a tenth appear once; the ten largest clones hold approximately 4.7%. The specimen comprised whole blood, sampled in connection with sensitization to the hapten diphenylcyclopropenone (DPC). The receptor set was obtained from a woman in her forties or fifties with alopecia areata. Some clones in this sample may be carry-over from other donors' samples. Both conserved end residues are part of each CDR3. A D gene is named only where the DNA matches it firmly. A row's size may be missing; if present it is once, few, many or a size class.

>TRBV7-2|TRBD1|TRBJ1-6|many
CAIGTGLNSPLHF
TGTGCCATCGGGACAGGGTTGAATTCACCCCTCCACTTT
>TRBV28|TRBD1|TRBJ1-1|many
CASSGTGRGTEAFF
TGTGCCAGCAGTGGGACAGGGCGAGGGACTGAAGCTTTCTTT
>TRBV13|TRBD1|TRBJ1-6|many
CASSAGQGNSPLHF
TGTGCCAGCAGCGCGGGACAGGGCAATTCACCCCTCCACTTT
>TRBV20-1|TRBD2|TRBJ2-1|few
CSASEGLAGYNEQFF
TGCAGTGCTAGTGAAGGCCTAGCGGGCTACAATGAGCAGTTCTTC
>TRBV21-1|.|TRBJ2-7|few
CASSKEGGTEHYEQYF
TGTGCCAGCAGCAAAGAGGGAGGGACGGAACATTACGAGCAGTACTTC
>TRBV7-9|.|TRBJ1-4|.
CASSPGQPFTRRNEKLFF
TGTGCCAGCAGCCCAGGACAGCCGTTCACTCGCCGTAATGAAAAACTGTTTTTT
>TRBV5-1|.|TRBJ2-1|few
CASSSTPAGFLRNEQFF
TGCGCCAGCAGCTCCACCCCAGCCGGGTTCCTACGCAATGAGCAGTTCTTC
>TRBV9|.|TRBJ2-1|.
CASSGSGNYYNEQFF
TGTGCCAGCAGCGGGAGCGGAAACTACTACAATGAGCAGTTCTTC
>TRBV18|.|TRBJ2-5|.
CASSDYLQETQYF
TGTGCCAGCTCCGACTACCTCCAAGAGACCCAGTACTTC
>TRBV24-1|.|TRBJ2-3|many
CATSEGGTGTDTQYF
TGTGCCACCAGTGAGGGGGGGACAGGCACAGATACGCAGTATTTT
>TRBV28|.|TRBJ1-2|few
CASSPPWGGYTF
TGTGCCAGCAGTCCCCCTTGGGGGGGCTACACCTTC
>TRBV24-1|.|TRBJ1-5|many
CATSDTRKGSLGNQPQHF
TGTGCCACCAGTGATACCAGAAAGGGATCCCTGGGAAATCAGCCCCAGCATTTT
>TRBV29-1|TRBD1|TRBJ2-7|many
CSAGTGDTYEQYF
TGCAGCGCAGGGACAGGGGACACCTACGAGCAGTACTTC
>TRBV29-1|.|TRBJ1-2|.
CSVETDYYGYTF
TGCAGCGTCGAGACGGATTACTATGGCTACACCTTC
>TRBV19|TRBD1|TRBJ1-5|.
CASSKDRVSNRPQHF
TGTGCCAGTAGTAAGGACAGGGTATCAAATCGGCCCCAGCATTTT
>TRBV2|.|TRBJ2-1|many
CASSLQLEQFF
TGTGCCAGTAGTTTACAGCTTGAGCAGTTCTTC
>TRBV11-2|TRBD2|TRBJ2-2|.
CASSFTSGSNTGELFF
TGTGCCAGCAGCTTCACGAGCGGGAGTAACACCGGGGAGCTGTTTTTT
>TRBV5-1|.|TRBJ1-4|.
CASSLEGPATNEKLFF
TGCGCCAGCAGCTTGGAAGGGCCAGCAACTAATGAAAAACTGTTTTTT
>TRBV6-5|.|TRBJ1-5|many
CASSYYSRGRAEQPQHF
TGTGCCAGCAGTTACTACTCCCGGGGCAGGGCGGAACAGCCCCAGCATTTT
>TRBV5-6|.|TRBJ2-1|.
CASSKSGRTFGEQFF
TGTGCCAGCAGCAAGTCAGGGAGAACGTTTGGTGAGCAGTTCTTC
>TRBV3-1|.|TRBJ2-3|many
CASSEQRQSSTDTQYF
TGTGCCAGCAGCGAACAACGACAGTCTAGCACAGATACGCAGTATTTT
>TRBV28|TRBD2|TRBJ2-3|many
CASRVRGSLGNTQYF
TGTGCCAGCAGAGTACGCGGGAGTTTAGGAAATACGCAGTATTTT
>TRBV2|TRBD1|TRBJ2-7|.
CASSSGTGSYEQYF
TGTGCCAGCAGTTCCGGGACAGGTTCTTACGAGCAGTACTTC
>TRBV6-2/TRBV6-3|.|TRBJ1-5|.
CASSQDGYNQPQHF
TGTGCCAGCAGTCAGGACGGTTACAATCAGCCCCAGCATTTT
>TRBV19|.|TRBJ2-5|.
CASHGRARETQYF
TGTGCCAGTCACGGCAGGGCTCGTGAGACCCAGTACTTC
>TRBV9|.|TRBJ2-6|few
CASSVGSGTGANILTF
TGTGCCAGCAGCGTAGGTTCAGGTACCGGGGCCAACATCCTGACTTTC